This T cell receptor (beta chain) was captured in a study of cytomegalovirus exposure and HLA in healthy donors. The PCR had 60 Vbeta and 13 Jbeta primers. Sequencing was performed with immunoSEQ multiplex PCR; in TCRdb, only in-frame clones are kept and a portion is missing. The data show some 250,000 clones, with roughly 87% seen just once and around 5% held by the top ten. V was shortened by 0 bases and J by 1 base, with 9 bases between the two germline ends. CDR3 length: 15 amino acids. Germline CDR1 is SGHAT and CDR2 is FQNNGV. The study's findings and limits: Among TCR beta chains, those listed as cytomegalovirus-associated numbered roughly 150. Most likely, a cluster of highly shared sequence variants arose as a sequencing artifact.

This clone came up once. What it recognizes is unknown. The material sequenced was PBMCs. The chain is built from TRBV11-2 and TRBJ2-5, with TRBD2 as a possible D gene (5 bases). The TCR was taken from a woman aged 40 to 50 in good health and CMV-seropositive. CDR3: CASSLDLGVQETQYF. CDR3 nucleotides: TGTGCCAGCAGCTTAGATCTGGGAGTCCAAGAGACCCAGTACTTC. The variable domain in full, with the rest retrieved from reference TRBV11-2 and TRBJ2-5, is EAGVAQSPRYKIIEKRQSVAFWCNPISGHATLYWYQQILGQGPKLLIQFQNNGVVDDSQLPKDRFSAERLKGVDSTLKIQPAKLEDSAVYLCASSLDLGVQETQYFGPGTRLLVL.